The 30 T cell receptor beta chains in this list originate from one sample, sequenced in a study of T cell repertoires in cytomegalovirus infection. Using its own MiXCR run on the reads, TCRdb lists one record per CDR3 protein. The sample shows approximately 340,000 distinct CDR3 sequences, 25% to 30% of them seen only once. No antigen has been identified for these receptors. Specimen: cultured PBMCs, collected from culture after CMV antigen stimulation. The source of these receptors is a human donor in good health (CMV status not recorded). Some clones in this sample may be carry-over from other donors' samples.

As concerns this clonotype: Given a much more abundant clone one base away, this may be a read error. Without the conserved terminal phenylalanine or tryptophan, this CDR3 likely stems from a read error. The chain employs TRBV7-4 and TRBJ2-7, with D unclear. Trimming left V 7 bases short and J 0 bases short, with 13 bases between. CDR3 length equals 14 residues. Germline V gene lookup returns CDR1 SGHVT and CDR2 SQSDAQ. The CDR3 loop reads CASKGQANSYEQYL. The CDR3 nucleotides are TGTGCCAGCAAGGGCCAGGCCAACTCCTACGAGCAGTACTTA.

J is TRBJ1-2 and V is TRBV12-3 or TRBV12-4, with D perhaps matching TRBD1 (5 bases). The CDR3 spans 15 residues. Trimming stripped 3 bases from V and 4 bases from J, with 15 bases between. The DNA for the CDR3 is TGTGCCAGCAGTTTTGTGGCTCAGGGCATCTATGGCTACACCTTC. Translating it yields CASSFVAQGIYGYTF.

This clonotype was recorded a few times. The V call is TRBV5-6, the J call TRBJ2-7; 12 bases are a match to TRBD1. This CDR3 contains 18 residues. Germline CDR1 is SGHDT and CDR2 is YYEEEE. J lost 0 bases, V lost 4 bases, and 11 bases had no gene match. The CDR3 spells CASSPTSGTGGFSYEQYF. In DNA, the CDR3 is TGTGCCAGCAGCCCGACCTCCGGGACAGGGGGCTTCTCCTACGAGCAGTACTTC.

The rearrangement joins TRBV7-6 to TRBJ2-2; TRBD2 aligns across 9 bases. The CDR3 runs to 19 residues. Germline assignment: CDR1 SGHVS and CDR2 FNYEAQ. The J segment lost 1 base and the V segment lost 1 base, leaving 10 bases of the junction unmatched. CDR3 nucleotide sequence: TGTGCCAGCAGCTTAGGGGAGCGGGAGGCCGAAGAGAACACCGGGGAGCTGTTTTTT. It specifies CASSLGEREAEENTGELFF.

This clonotype was picked up a small number of times. This chain connects TRBV6-6 to TRBJ2-1, with D possibly being TRBD1 (5 bases). Per germline, CDR1 MNHNY and CDR2 SVGAGI (reference sequence). V was shortened by 6 bases and J by 5 bases, with 14 bases between the two germline ends. CDR3 length: 14 amino acids. CDR3 sequence: CASRIIGHNNEQFF. CDR3 bases: TGTGCCAGCAGGATCATTGGACACAACAATGAGCAGTTCTTC.

In nucleotides, the CDR3 is TGTGCCAGCAGTTTAACCCCCGGAAGGTTTACTGGAAACACCATATATTTT. Amino acids: CASSLTPGRFTGNTIYF. The V gene is TRBV12-3 or TRBV12-4, the J gene TRBJ1-3; no firm D call. Trimming took 2 bases from V and 2 from J, leaving 16 bases between them. This CDR3 comprises 17 residues.

This clonotype was seen at least ten times. One end of the junction is discordant with germline, which a read error may explain. The V and J genes are TRBV5-6 and TRBJ1-2; D uncertain. This CDR3 is built from 14 residues. Germline loops: CDR1 SGHDT, CDR2 YYEEEE. The CDR3 region has the DNA TGTGCCAGCTGCTCAGTTAATCAACACTATGACTACACCTTC. Its translation is CASCSVNQHYDYTF.

On this clonotype itself: Its ends do not fully match the called genes, so a read error is possible. The J gene is TRBJ2-3, the V gene TRBV7-6; D is undetermined. CDR3 length equals 13 residues. Looked up from germline, CDR1 is SGHVS and CDR2 is FNYEAQ. The CDR3 nucleotides read TGTGCTAGCAGCTTGGCTCGAAAAGATACGCAGTATTTT. It yields the protein CASSLARKDTQYF.

The chain is built from TRBV7-6 and TRBJ1-1, with TRBD1 identical over 10 bases. This CDR3 has 15 residues. CDR1 and CDR2 (germline): SGHVS, FNYEAQ. Trimming at V came to 2 bases and at J to 6 bases, leaving 6 bases not matched to a gene. The CDR3 DNA reads as TGTGCCAGCAGCTTATTGGGGGGACAGGGGTCTGAAGCTTTCTTT. Translated, it gives CASSLLGGQGSEAFF.

The chain uses TRBV20-1 and TRBJ2-2; D is perhaps TRBD2 (7 bases). Germline V gene sequence: CDR1 DFQATT, CDR2 SNEGSKA (reference sequence). Trimming stripped 6 bases from V and 0 bases from J, with 20 bases between. The CDR3 sequence is 17 residues long. The CDR3 sequence is CSAAGGGDDANTGELFF. DNA of the CDR3: TGCAGTGCCGCGGGCGGGGGCGACGATGCGAACACCGGGGAGCTGTTTTTT.

This clonotype was found a few times. The genes are TRBV10-3 and TRBJ1-5; TRBD1 is a possible D gene (6 bases). V was clipped by 10 bases and J by 3 bases, with 13 bases between them. This CDR3 has 13 amino acids. The V gene's germline CDR1 is ENHRY and CDR2 SYGVKD. DNA of the CDR3: TGTGCCACCCTCGGACAGTTCAATCAGCCCCAGCATTTT. This gives the protein CATLGQFNQPQHF.

This clonotype occurred many times. The chain joins TRBV5-1 to TRBJ2-3; D perhaps matches TRBD2 (7 bases). The CDR3 sequence is 15 residues long. Per germline, CDR1 SGHRS and CDR2 YFSETQ. Trimming left V 4 bases short and J 4 bases short, with 16 bases between. In DNA, the CDR3 is TGCGCCAGCAGCCCCGAGGGGGGGGCCTCAGATACGCAGTATTTT. Its translation: CASSPEGGASDTQYF.

This clonotype appeared a few times. This chain joins TRBV7-2 and TRBJ1-1, with a tentative D call TRBD1 (6 bases). Trimming stripped 10 bases from V and 4 bases from J, with 16 bases between. The CDR3 spans 13 residues. CDR1 SGHTA and CDR2 FQGNSA come from the germline V gene. CDR3 sequence: CANLSQGGTEAFF. Here the CDR3 DNA reads TGTGCCAACTTATCACAGGGTGGCACTGAAGCTTTCTTT.

The rearrangement uses TRBV7-9 and TRBJ2-1; 13 nucleotides agree with TRBD2. Germline trimming cut 5 bases from V and 10 bases from J; bases unmatched to any gene: 5. Germline V gives CDR1 SEHNR, CDR2 FQNEAQ (reference sequence). The CDR3 totals 14 residues. CDR3 DNA sequence: TGTGCCAGCAGCGGGGGACTAGCGGGAACAGAGCAGTTCTTC. The encoded protein is CASSGGLAGTEQFF.

Only a few counts were recorded for this clonotype. This chain links TRBV29-1 with TRBJ1-4, with 7 bases aligning to TRBD1. In germline, CDR1 is SQVTM, CDR2 ANQGSEA. This CDR3 region has 14 residues. V lost 7 bases and J lost 6; bases outside the gene matches: 11. CDR3 residues: CSAGRQGIYEKLFF. DNA for the CDR3: TGCAGCGCCGGAAGACAGGGAATCTATGAAAAACTGTTTTTT.

The chain is built from TRBV9 and TRBJ2-3; D uncertain. CDR3 length: 12 amino acids. Trimming pared 1 base from V and 4 bases from J, leaving 4 bases between. Germline CDR1 reads SGDLS; CDR2 reads YYNGEE. The CDR3 coding sequence is TGTGCCAGCAGCGTAATATCAGATACGCAGTATTTT. Protein product: CASSVISDTQYF.

There are a few counts of this clonotype. The junction departs from germline at one end; a sequencing error may be responsible. The V gene is TRBV10-3, the J gene TRBJ1-4; tentative D call: TRBD1 (6 bases). This CDR3 has 14 amino acids. Germline CDR1 reads ENHRY; CDR2 reads SYGVKD. For the CDR3, the DNA is TGTGCCATCACCGAAGGGGGTAGGAATGGAAAACTGTTTTTT. Translated: CAITEGGRNGKLFF.

There are many counts of this clonotype. V gene TRBV12-3 or TRBV12-4 combines with J gene TRBJ1-5; TRBD1 might be the D (6 bases). This CDR3 has 15 amino acids. V was cut by 2 bases and J by 0 bases, with 8 bases left in between. In DNA form, the CDR3 reads TGTGCCAGCAGTTTAACAGGGTATAGCAATCAGCCCCAGCATTTT. It encodes CASSLTGYSNQPQHF.

V and J are TRBV6-5 and TRBJ2-7; D assignment may be TRBD1 or TRBD2 (7 bases each). The CDR3 contains 15 residues. The germline V gene encodes CDR1 MNHEY and CDR2 SVGAGI. V was shortened by 5 bases and J by 3 bases, with 17 bases between the two germline ends. The CDR3 loop is CASSPGQGEGYEQYF. The DNA of the CDR3 is TGTGCCAGCAGTCCCGGGCAGGGGGAGGGCTACGAGCAGTACTTC.

The gene calls are TRBV5-1 and TRBJ1-2, with no clear D. This CDR3 is 15 amino acids long. Germline lookup yields CDR1 SGHRS and CDR2 YFSETQ. V lost 1 base and J 6 bases, leaving 16 bases between the germline ends. CDR3 bases: TGCGCCAGCAGCTTGTACCCAGGCGACCCGAATGGCTACACCTTC. Translated, it gives CASSLYPGDPNGYTF.

Relative to its sample, this clonotype is medium-sized. The V and J genes are TRBV12-3 or TRBV12-4 and TRBJ2-3, with TRBD1 matching over 7 bases. This CDR3 has 14 amino acids. J was trimmed by 5 bases and V by 5 bases; bases with no gene match: 7. The CDR3 DNA is TGTGCCAGCAGTCCCCGGACAGGCCAAGATACGCAGTATTTT. Residues: CASSPRTGQDTQYF.

V gene TRBV28 combines with J gene TRBJ1-5; D unresolved. The length of the CDR3 is 15 residues. V lost 6 bases to trimming and J lost 4 bases, with 16 bases between them. Germline CDR1 reads MDHEN; CDR2 reads SYDVKM. CDR3 nucleotides: TGTGCCAGCAGCCCCCCCTGGACCCTAAATCAGCCCCAGCATTTT. This encodes CASSPPWTLNQPQHF.

V is TRBV6-5 and J is TRBJ1-3; no definite D call. The CDR3 runs to 15 residues. V lost 7 bases, J lost 2 bases, and 15 bases lay in between. The germline gives CDR1 MNHEY, CDR2 SVGAGI. In DNA form, the CDR3 reads TGTGCCAGCACCCGGACGTACAGAGCTGGAAACACCATATATTTT. Encoded protein: CASTRTYRAGNTIYF.

Only a few counts were recorded for this clonotype. V gene TRBV12-5 combines with J gene TRBJ1-2, with TRBD1 identical over 7 bases. CDR1 and CDR2 (germline): LGHNT, FRNRAP. The V segment lost 3 bases and the J segment 5 bases; nucleotides outside the gene matches: 9. The CDR3 extends over 15 amino acids. CDR3 region: CASGLEDRPIYGYTF. The DNA of the CDR3 is TGTGCTAGTGGTTTAGAGGACAGGCCAATTTATGGCTACACCTTC.

This chain connects TRBV7-2 to TRBJ1-3; the D gene is possibly TRBD1 (6 bases). Germline V CDR1 and CDR2: SGHTA, FQGNSA. V gave up 1 base and J gave up 3 bases, with 10 bases separating them. The CDR3 is 15 residues long. In DNA form, the CDR3 reads TGTGCCAGCAGCTTAGAGGGGGGAAATGGAAACACCATATATTTT. Protein sequence: CASSLEGGNGNTIYF. Using reference TRBV7-2 and TRBJ1-3 for the parts outside the CDR3, the full variable domain is GAGVSQSPSNKVTEKGKDVELRCDPISGHTALYWYRQSLGQGLEFLIYFQGNSAPDKSGLPSDRFSAERTGGSVSTLTIQRTQQEDSAVYLCASSLEGGNGNTIYFGEGSWLTVV.

This clonotype occurred once. The DNA of the CDR3 is TGTGCCAGCAGCTTGGAAGGGCCACTAGCAGGTATGAGGACTCAAGATACGCAGTATTTT. Its protein is CASSLEGPLAGMRTQDTQYF. The V gene is TRBV5-4, the J gene TRBJ2-3; maybe TRBD2 (6 bases). The CDR3 is 20 residues long. The germline gives CDR1 SGHNT, CDR2 YYREEE (reference sequence). Trimming shortened V by 0 bases and J by 5 bases, and 28 bases separated the two germline ends.

Many counts were recorded for this clonotype. This chain joins TRBV27 and TRBJ2-1, with D tentatively TRBD1 or TRBD2 (7 bases each). The germline CDR1 and CDR2 sequences are MNHEY and SMNVEV (reference sequence). V gave up 6 bases and J gave up 4 bases, with 19 bases separating them. CDR3 size: 16 residues. The CDR3 loop reads CASSPGGAGTYNEQFF. In DNA, the CDR3 is TGTGCCAGCAGCCCAGGGGGGGCAGGGACATACAATGAGCAGTTCTTC.

The chain has TRBV27 and TRBJ2-3; 8 bases are shared with TRBD2. The CDR3 contains 18 residues. The germline V gene has CDR1 MNHEY and CDR2 SMNVEV (reference sequence). The trim removed 0 bases at V and 4 bases at J, leaving 12 bases unmatched. CDR3 region: CASSLSWLRGGEADTQYF. The CDR3 nucleotides read TGTGCCAGCAGTTTATCTTGGCTACGGGGGGGGGAAGCAGATACGCAGTATTTT.

The chain joins TRBV5-4 to TRBJ2-1, with 10 bases fitting TRBD2. Germline CDR1 SGHNT, CDR2 YYREEE (reference sequence). The CDR3 covers 16 residues. Trimming at V came to 3 bases and at J to 9 bases, leaving 12 bases not matched to a gene. CDR3 nucleotide sequence: TGTGCCAGCAGCTCCCCAAGCGGGGGGGCCTCTTTTGAGCAGTTCTTC. Its translation is CASSSPSGGASFEQFF. The full variable domain, in which reference TRBV5-4 and TRBJ2-1 provide the parts outside the CDR3, is ETGVTQSPTHLIKTRGQQVTLRCSSQSGHNTVSWYQQALGQGPQFIFQYYREEENGRGNFPPRFSGLQFPNYSSELNVNALELDDSALYLCASSSPSGGASFEQFFGPGTRLTVL.

The chain has TRBV6-4 and TRBJ2-3; no clear D gene. The V gene lost 8 bases and the J gene lost 10 bases, with 7 bases spanning the gap. Germline CDR1 MRHNA, CDR2 SNTAGT. The CDR3 is 9 amino acids. The CDR3, as DNA: TGTGCCAGCCCTGGTGCGCAGTATTTT. The encoded protein is CASPGAQYF.